The TCR beta chain under discussion was sequenced for a study of shared clonotypes between healthy human individuals. Findings of the study overall: The sharing of about 5% of naive CD4 clonotypes was seen across a handful of donors. The authors sampled blood alone, and tissue repertoires likely differ.

Measured with immunoSEQ multiplex PCR; TCRdb has only the in-frame clones, and not every one. The sample consists of hundreds of thousands of clones, about 95% of them appearing once. Terminally differentiated effector memory CD45RA+ cells were left out of the naive CD8 fraction, which was CD45RO-negative and positively selected for CCR7. Looked up from germline, CDR1 is KGHSH and CDR2 is LQKENI. The CDR3 is made up of 16 amino acids. V was clipped by 0 bases and J by 6 bases; unmatched bases: 5. Remarks on this clone: As yet, its antigen is unknown.

The sequence derives from a woman in her thirties in good health. V usage is TRBV18 and J usage is TRBJ2-3; 11 bases match TRBD2. The sequencing input was naive CD8+ T cells sorted from blood. The CDR3 here is CASSPPTSGSSDTQYF. The CDR3 DNA reads TGTGCCAGCTCACCACCAACTAGCGGGAGTTCGGATACGCAGTATTTT.